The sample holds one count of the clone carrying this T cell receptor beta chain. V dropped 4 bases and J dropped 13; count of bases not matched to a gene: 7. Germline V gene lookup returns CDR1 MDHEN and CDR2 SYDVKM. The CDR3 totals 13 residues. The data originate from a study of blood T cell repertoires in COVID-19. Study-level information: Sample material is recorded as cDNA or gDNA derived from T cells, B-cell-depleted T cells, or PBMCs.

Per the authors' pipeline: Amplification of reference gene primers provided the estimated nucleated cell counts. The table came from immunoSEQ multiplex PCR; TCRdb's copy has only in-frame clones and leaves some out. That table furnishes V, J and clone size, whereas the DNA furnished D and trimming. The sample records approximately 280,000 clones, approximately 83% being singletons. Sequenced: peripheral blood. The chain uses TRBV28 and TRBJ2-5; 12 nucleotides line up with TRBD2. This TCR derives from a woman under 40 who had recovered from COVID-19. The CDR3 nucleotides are TGTGCCAGCAGTTGGGGACTAGCGGGTCCTCCGTACTTC. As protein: CASSWGLAGPPYF.